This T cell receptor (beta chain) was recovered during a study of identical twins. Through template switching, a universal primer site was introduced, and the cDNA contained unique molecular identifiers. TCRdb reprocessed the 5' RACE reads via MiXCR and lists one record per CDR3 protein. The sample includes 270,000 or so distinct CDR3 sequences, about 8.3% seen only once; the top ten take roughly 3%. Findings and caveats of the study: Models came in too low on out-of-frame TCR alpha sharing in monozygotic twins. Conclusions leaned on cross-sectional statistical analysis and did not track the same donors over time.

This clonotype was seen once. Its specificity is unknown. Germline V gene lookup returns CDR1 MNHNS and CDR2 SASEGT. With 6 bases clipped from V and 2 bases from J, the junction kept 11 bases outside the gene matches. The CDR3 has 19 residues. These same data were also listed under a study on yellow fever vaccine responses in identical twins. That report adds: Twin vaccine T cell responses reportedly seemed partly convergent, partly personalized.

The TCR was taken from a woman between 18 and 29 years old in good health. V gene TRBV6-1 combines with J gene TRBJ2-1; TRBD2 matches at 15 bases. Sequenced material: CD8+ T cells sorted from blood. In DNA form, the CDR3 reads TGTGCCAGCAGCTTCGGACTAGCGGGGGGGCCGACCCCCTACAATGAGCAGTTCTTC. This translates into CASSFGLAGGPTPYNEQFF.